This is a list of T cell receptor beta chains from one sample in a study of human T cells and chemical hapten exposure. TCRdb re-analysed the RACE reads in MiXCR, keeping a single row per CDR3 protein. The sample includes around 380,000 distinct CDR3 sequences, roughly 4.8% of them seen just once. The sequencing used whole blood, collected in connection with sensitization to the hapten diphenylcyclopropenone (DPC). Receptor source: a woman between 45 and 65 years old with alopecia areata. Some clones in this sample may be carry-over from other donors' samples. Each CDR3 is given with its conserved first and last residue. D genes are given only for firm matches. The listing skips clone size in some rows; elsewhere it reads once, few, many or a size class.

D gene	V gene	J gene	clone size	CDR3 DNA	CDR3 protein
TRBD2	TRBV29-1	TRBJ2-1	few	TGCAGCGTTGGCGGGAGTGAGGATGAGCAGTTCTTC	CSVGGSEDEQFF
TRBD1	TRBV20-1	TRBJ1-5	few	TGCAGGGCGTGGACAGGGCGTGAGGATCAGCCCCAGCATTTT	CRAWTGREDQPQHF
NA	TRBV2	TRBJ2-7	few	TGTGCCAGCAAAGTGGGCAGGGACTACGAGCAGTACTTC	CASKVGRDYEQYF
TRBD1	TRBV9	TRBJ1-1	NA	TGTGCCAGCAGCGGGGGGACAGGGAGGTTCACTGAAGCTTTCTTT	CASSGGTGRFTEAFF
NA	TRBV3-1	TRBJ2-7	NA	TGTGCCAGCAGCCAAGCGCCGGGGGTCTACGAGCAGTACTTC	CASSQAPGVYEQYF
TRBD1	TRBV29-1	TRBJ2-5	NA	TGCAGCGCTACAGGGGGATTAACAGAGACCCAGTACTTC	CSATGGLTETQYF
NA	TRBV4-2	TRBJ1-3	NA	TGTGCCAGCAGCCAAGGGGGACGGAACACCATATATTTT	CASSQGGRNTIYF
NA	TRBV5-1	TRBJ1-6	NA	TGCGCCAGCAGCGCGGACACTGGGTTTTATTCACCCCTCCACTTT	CASSADTGFYSPLHF
NA	TRBV29-1	TRBJ2-3	few	TGCAGCCTCCGGGACCAGGGTACGCAGTATTTT	CSLRDQGTQYF
NA	TRBV12-3/TRBV12-4	TRBJ1-2	many	TGTGCCAGCAGGGGGACCGCGAGTTCTAACTATGGCTACACCTTC	CASRGTASSNYGYTF
NA	TRBV28	TRBJ2-1	NA	TGTGCCAGCAGTCCCCTTCAGCAGGAATCAAGCCAATTCTTC	CASSPLQQESSQFF
NA	TRBV20-1	TRBJ1-5	few	TGCAGTGCTAGAGGTTTGGGGAATCAGCCCCAGCATTTT	CSARGLGNQPQHF
NA	TRBV20-1	TRBJ1-1	many	TGCAGTGCTAGAGTCTCAGGGAACACTGAAGCTTTCTTT	CSARVSGNTEAFF
TRBD2	TRBV20-1	TRBJ2-3	many	TGCAGTGCGAGGACTAGCGGGGGCACAGATACGCAGTATTTT	CSARTSGGTDTQYF
NA	TRBV10-3	TRBJ2-6	many	TGTGCCATCAGCGTGGGCGCCTCTGGGGCCAACGTCCTGACTTTC	CAISVGASGANVLTF
TRBD1	TRBV20-1	TRBJ1-6	few	TGCAGTGCTCCAGGAGGGTCGGGACAGAGCTCCTATAATTCACCCCTCCACTTT	CSAPGGSGQSSYNSPLHF
NA	TRBV12-3/TRBV12-4	TRBJ2-1	many	TGTGCCAGCAGCCTAGGGGGGACTGTGACCTACAATGAGCAGTTCTTC	CASSLGGTVTYNEQFF
NA	TRBV27	TRBJ1-6	many	TGTGCCAGCAGTTTGATAGGGGAGAATTCACCCCTCCACTTT	CASSLIGENSPLHF
NA	TRBV6-6	TRBJ1-1	many	TGTGCCAGCAGTGCCGGGGCTGAAGCTTTCTTT	CASSAGAEAFF
TRBD2	TRBV5-1	TRBJ2-3	many	TGCGCCAGCAGCTTGGCCCCTAGCGGGAGGGCCAGCACAGATACGCAGTATTTT	CASSLAPSGRASTDTQYF
NA	TRBV9	TRBJ1-1	many	TGTGCCAGCAGCCCCCCGGCCGGCATGAACACTGAAGCTTTCTTT	CASSPPAGMNTEAFF
TRBD2	TRBV20-1	TRBJ2-7	many	TGCAGTGCAGTGGCGGGGGGTCCCGTGGAGCAGTACTTC	CSAVAGGPVEQYF
TRBD2	TRBV29-1	TRBJ2-7	NA	TGCAGCGTGGCCACTACTAGCGGGGGGACCTACGAGCAGTACTTC	CSVATTSGGTYEQYF
NA	TRBV5-1	TRBJ1-2	NA	TGCGCCAGCAGCTTGGGTTCAGGGGAAGTCTATGGCTACACCTTC	CASSLGSGEVYGYTF
TRBD1	TRBV27	TRBJ2-7	few	TGTGCCAGCAGTTTAGGACAGGGGGCCCACGAGCAGTACTTC	CASSLGQGAHEQYF
TRBD1	TRBV2	TRBJ2-2	many	TGTGCCAGCAGGTCGGACAGGGGGCTAATCGGGGAGCTGTTTTTT	CASRSDRGLIGELFF
TRBD2	TRBV29-1	TRBJ2-3	many	TGCAGCTCTCCCCGGGGGGGGGCAGATACGCAGTATTTT	CSSPRGGADTQYF
TRBD1	TRBV3-1	TRBJ1-1	NA	TGTGCCAGCAGCCAAGGTCCAGGGGGCGGGACTGAAGCTTTCTTT	CASSQGPGGGTEAFF
NA	TRBV12-3/TRBV12-4	TRBJ1-5	NA	TGTGCCAGCAGTCCTGACGGGAAGAATCAGCCCCAGCATTTT	CASSPDGKNQPQHF
NA	TRBV6-2/TRBV6-3	TRBJ2-6	few	TGTGCCAGCAGTCCCCCTACACCCTCTGGGGCCAACGTCCTGACTTTC	CASSPPTPSGANVLTF
NA	TRBV12-3/TRBV12-4	TRBJ1-6	many	TGTGCCAGCAGGACACATAATTCACCCCTCCACTTT	CASRTHNSPLHF
TRBD1	TRBV7-9	TRBJ2-3	NA	TGTGCCAGCAGCCCCGGACAGGAGGCAGATACGCAGTATTTT	CASSPGQEADTQYF
NA	TRBV5-6	TRBJ2-1	many	TGTGCCAGCAGCTTGGCCAGCACTGAGCAGTTCTTC	CASSLASTEQFF
TRBD2	TRBV5-1	TRBJ2-1	many	TGCGCCAGCAGCTTCGAAGGACTAGCTGACTACAATGAGCAGTTCTTC	CASSFEGLADYNEQFF
NA	TRBV10-3	TRBJ1-6	many	TGTGCCATCAGTGGACAGGAGGAATCACCCCTCCACTTT	CAISGQEESPLHF
NA	TRBV6-2/TRBV6-3	TRBJ1-1	NA	TGTGCCAGCAGTTACCGGTCCGGGACAACTAACACTGAAGCTTTCTTT	CASSYRSGTTNTEAFF
NA	TRBV13	TRBJ2-1	many	TGTGCCAGCAGCGCCGGGTCTAGCCACTACAATGAGCAGTTCTTC	CASSAGSSHYNEQFF
NA	TRBV7-9	TRBJ2-7	many	TGTGCCAGCAGCTTACCTCCGGGACGGCTTTCCTACGAGCAGTACTTC	CASSLPPGRLSYEQYF
TRBD2	TRBV29-1	TRBJ2-1	many	TGCAGCGTTGAAGGAGGACTAGCGGGAGGGCCCTATTTGGTTTACAATGAGCAGTTCTTC	CSVEGGLAGGPYLVYNEQFF
TRBD2	TRBV12-3/TRBV12-4	TRBJ2-7	many	TGTGCCAGCAGTCGACCGACCCTAGCGGGCAAGTACTTC	CASSRPTLAGKYF
NA	TRBV7-2	TRBJ2-5	many	TGTGCCAGCAGGAGAAGGGGCGCGGGAGAGACCCAGTACTTC	CASRRRGAGETQYF
NA	TRBV29-1	TRBJ2-5	many	TGCAGCGTGAGCCGAAGGCTAGAGACCCAGTACTTC	CSVSRRLETQYF
NA	TRBV7-2	TRBJ1-3	few	TGTGCCAGCAGCTTAGTTCGAGATTCTGGAAACACCATATATTTT	CASSLVRDSGNTIYF
NA	TRBV2	TRBJ2-7	many	TGTGCCAGCAGTGAAGCTGGTGAGGCGAGCAGGTACTTC	CASSEAGEASRYF
NA	TRBV6-2/TRBV6-3	TRBJ1-4	many	TGTGCCAGCAGTTACGAGACAGCCTCAACTAATGAAAAACTGTTTTTT	CASSYETASTNEKLFF
NA	TRBV5-1	TRBJ2-3	many	TGCGCCAGCAGCGCCGGGACTTACTCAGATACGCAGTATTTT	CASSAGTYSDTQYF
NA	TRBV10-2	TRBJ1-5	many	TGCGCCAGCAGTGGAGGGAGGGGACAGCCCCAGCATTTT	CASSGGRGQPQHF
NA	TRBV6-1	TRBJ2-1	many	TGTGCCAGCAGGGAGCCCTCGACAGCGAGCTCCTACAATGAGCAGTTCTTC	CASREPSTASSYNEQFF
NA	TRBV12-3/TRBV12-4	TRBJ1-1	many	TGTGCCAGCAGTTTAGTGGGGCCAACCGAAGCTTTCTTT	CASSLVGPTEAFF
TRBD2	TRBV5-1	TRBJ2-1	NA	TGCGCCAGCAGCCCACCGGGACTAAGATCCGCATCCAATGAGCAGTTCTTC	CASSPPGLRSASNEQFF
TRBD2	TRBV20-1	TRBJ2-3	NA	TGCAGTGCTGCCCCTCCTAGGGCTAGCGGGATACGCACAGATACGCAGTATTTT	CSAAPPRASGIRTDTQYF
TRBD2	TRBV20-1	TRBJ2-1	few	TGCAGTGCTAGATCCTTACTAGCGGGAGGGCCGTACAATGAGCAGTTCTTC	CSARSLLAGGPYNEQFF
TRBD1	TRBV2	TRBJ2-3	many	TGTGCCAGCAGCCCCCCCGCCGGGACAGGGGTTGCAGATACGCAGTATTTT	CASSPPAGTGVADTQYF
NA	TRBV7-2	TRBJ1-1	NA	TGTGCCAGCAGCTTGGGGGGCGGGTCAGTAGCTTTCTTT	CASSLGGGSVAFF
TRBD2	TRBV3-1	TRBJ2-7	many	TGTGCCAGCAGCCAAGGTCGGACTAGAATCGAGCAGTACTTC	CASSQGRTRIEQYF